A selection of T cell receptor beta chains follows, all from one sample in a study of cytomegalovirus exposure and HLA in healthy donors. Assay: immunoSEQ multiplex PCR; the TCRdb copy retains only in-frame clones and omits some. This sample yields about 140,000 clones, of which almost 85% are seen a single time; approximately 1.5% belongs to the top ten. Sequencing input: PBMCs. These receptors originate from a man aged 25 to 40 in good health and CMV-seropositive. CDR3s include the opening cysteine and the closing phenylalanine or tryptophan. D genes are given only for firm matches. Size values are once, few and many counts, or a class for expanded clones, and some rows have none.

j_gene	v_gene	d_gene	abundance	CDR3aa	CDR3nt
TRBJ2-1	TRBV19	TRBD2	NA	CASSSSSGKDNEQFF	TGTGCCAGTAGTTCCTCTAGCGGGAAAGACAATGAGCAGTTCTTC
TRBJ2-2	TRBV7-3	TRBD1	NA	CASSLVGTGTGELFF	TGTGCCAGCAGCTTAGTCGGGACAGGTACCGGGGAGCTGTTTTTT
TRBJ2-2	TRBV27	NA	NA	CASSFNDIGNTGELFF	TGTGCCAGCAGTTTTAATGATATCGGGAACACCGGGGAGCTGTTTTTT
TRBJ2-7	TRBV6-1	NA	few	CASMEYEQYF	TGTGCCAGCATGGAGTACGAGCAGTACTTC
TRBJ1-1	TRBV5-5	TRBD1	NA	CASSDDRGTEAFF	TGTGCCAGCAGCGACGACAGGGGCACTGAAGCTTTCTTT
TRBJ2-1	TRBV7-3	NA	NA	CASSILAGAEQFF	TGTGCCAGCAGCATCCTGGCGGGGGCTGAGCAGTTCTTC
TRBJ2-2	TRBV11-3	NA	NA	CASSPNTGELFF	TGTGCCAGCAGCCCAAACACCGGGGAGCTGTTTTTT
TRBJ2-2	TRBV12-5	TRBD2	many	CASGFRGLAGVLYAPGELFF	TGTGCTAGTGGTTTTAGGGGACTAGCGGGAGTTCTCTATGCTCCCGGGGAGCTGTTTTTT
TRBJ2-7	TRBV28	NA	once	CASVGGTGQGEQYF	TGTGCCAGCGTGGGGGGGACAGGACAGGGCGAGCAGTACTTC
TRBJ1-1	TRBV7-9	NA	few	CASSLVRGTEAFF	TGTGCCAGCAGCTTAGTCAGGGGCACTGAAGCTTTCTTT
TRBJ2-7	TRBV13	TRBD1	NA	CASSPSTGVSYEQYF	TGTGCCAGCAGCCCCTCGACAGGGGTCTCCTACGAGCAGTACTTC
TRBJ1-5	TRBV4-1	NA	NA	CASSQGPNQPQHF	TGCGCCAGCAGCCAAGGGCCGAATCAGCCCCAGCATTTT
TRBJ1-5	TRBV5-6	NA	NA	CASSERGLGSNQPQHF	TGTGCCAGCAGTGAGCGGGGGCTTGGCAGCAATCAGCCCCAGCATTTT
TRBJ2-5	TRBV7-9	TRBD2	NA	CASSLVVAGEGETQYF	TGTGCCAGCAGCTTAGTGGTAGCGGGGGAGGGAGAGACCCAGTACTTC
TRBJ2-3	TRBV5-6	TRBD2	NA	CASSLGGGGATSTDTQYF	TGTGCCAGCAGCTTGGGGGGCGGGGGGGCCACGAGCACAGATACGCAGTATTTT
TRBJ2-2	TRBV18	TRBD2	NA	CASSPLTSQNTGELFF	TGTGCCAGCTCACCACTGACTAGCCAAAACACCGGGGAGCTGTTTTTT
TRBJ2-3	TRBV4-1	NA	once	CASSQETADSTDTQYF	TGCGCCAGCAGCCAAGAAACGGCGGATAGCACAGATACGCAGTATTTT
TRBJ2-7	TRBV5-1	TRBD2	once	CASSLGGLAGGLEQYF	TGCGCCAGCAGCTTGGGGGGACTAGCGGGAGGTCTGGAGCAGTACTTC
TRBJ1-5	TRBV29-1	NA	NA	CSVGTDSNQPQHF	TGCAGCGTTGGGACAGATAGCAATCAGCCCCAGCATTTT
TRBJ2-5	TRBV21-1	NA	NA	CASSKITSGSTNLPQETQYF	TGTGCCAGCAGCAAAATAACTAGCGGGAGCACCAATCTTCCCCAAGAGACCCAGTACTTC
TRBJ2-5	TRBV7-3	TRBD2	once	CASSLAGGQETQYF	TGTGCCAGCAGCTTAGCGGGAGGGCAAGAGACCCAGTACTTC
TRBJ2-1	TRBV27	NA	NA	CASSLMGGTLFNEQFF	TGTGCCAGCAGCCTAATGGGAGGTACCCTTTTCAATGAGCAGTTCTTC
TRBJ2-1	TRBV15	TRBD1	NA	CATARIGQGAGNEQFF	TGTGCCACCGCACGAATAGGACAGGGGGCGGGGAATGAGCAGTTCTTC
TRBJ2-2	TRBV10-2	NA	NA	CASSPSTGELFF	TGCGCCAGCAGCCCATCAACCGGGGAGCTGTTTTTT
TRBJ2-3	TRBV28	NA	NA	CASSYGGLTDTQYF	TGTGCCAGCAGTTACGGAGGTCTCACAGATACGCAGTATTTT
TRBJ1-4	TRBV19	NA	NA	CASSIHEGAATNEKLFF	TGTGCCAGTAGTATCCATGAGGGTGCAGCAACTAATGAAAAACTGTTTTTT
TRBJ1-2	TRBV6-4	NA	NA	CASSEGGFSGYTF	TGTGCCAGCAGTGAAGGAGGGTTCAGTGGCTACACCTTC
TRBJ2-1	TRBV10-3	TRBD2	once	CAISGTSGDSYNEQFF	TGTGCCATCAGCGGGACTAGCGGCGATTCCTACAATGAGCAGTTCTTC
TRBJ2-3	TRBV2	NA	NA	CASSNSWGADTQYF	TGTGCCAGCAGTAACAGTTGGGGCGCAGATACGCAGTATTTT
TRBJ1-1	TRBV18	NA	NA	CASSPHRVGNTEAFF	TGTGCCAGCTCACCTCACAGGGTAGGGAACACTGAAGCTTTCTTT
TRBJ1-1	TRBV2	NA	NA	CASRETALNTEAFF	TGTGCCAGCAGGGAGACAGCGCTGAACACTGAAGCTTTCTTT